The 10 T cell receptor beta chains presented below share a single source sample, sequenced in a study of early T cells in non-severe SARS-CoV-2 infection. TCRdb used MiXCR to reprocess the 5' RACE reads, holding one entry per CDR3 protein. The sample comprises around 58,000 distinct CDR3 sequences, about 8% of which are singletons, and approximately 10% rests with the top ten. This material consisted of whole blood, taken at baseline. These receptors all stem from an adult who was a healthcare worker with PCR-confirmed SARS-CoV-2 infection or an uninfected control (not recorded which).

The rearrangement links TRBV20-1 to TRBJ2-1, with D tentatively TRBD1 (5 bases). CDR3 length: 17 residues. Germline CDR1 reads DFQATT; CDR2 reads SNEGSKA (reference sequence). Deletions cut 0 bases from V and 3 bases from J, with 18 bases between. CDR3 DNA: TGCAGTGCTAGAGATAGGGGCTCGGCGGTATACTACAATGAGCAGTTCTTC. Translating it yields CSARDRGSAVYYNEQFF.

The chain links TRBV7-9 to TRBJ2-5, with D perhaps matching TRBD2 (6 bases). Germline lookup yields CDR1 SEHNR and CDR2 FQNEAQ (reference sequence). The CDR3 sequence is 15 residues long. V dropped 6 bases and J dropped 9 bases, with 23 bases sitting between them. CDR3 nucleotide sequence: TGTGCCAGCAGTTCCCTCGGGACTGGACATGGGGCCCAGTACTTC. This translates into CASSSLGTGHGAQYF.

Concerning this clonotype: A much larger clone differs by one base, so this may be a read error. This chain uses TRBV27 with TRBJ1-2, with 9 bases fitting TRBD1. In germline, CDR1 is MNHEY, CDR2 SMNVEV (reference sequence). The CDR3 contains 15 residues. CDR3 sequence: CTSSLSGQGIYGYTF. The CDR3 DNA follows: TGTACCAGCAGTTTATCTGGACAGGGGATTTATGGCTACACCTTC.

V usage is TRBV24-1 and J usage is TRBJ2-1, with unresolved D. This CDR3 is 15 amino acids long. Germline lookup yields CDR1 KGHDR and CDR2 SFDVKD. V shed 0 bases and J shed 2 bases, with 7 bases lying between them. This CDR3 reads CATSDLQNTYNEQFF. CDR3 DNA: TGTGCCACCAGTGATTTGCAGAATACCTACAATGAGCAGTTCTTC.

This clonotype showed up just a few times. This chain connects TRBV7-6 to TRBJ2-1; D is unclear. The CDR3 has 14 amino acids. Trimming took 4 bases from V and 2 from J, leaving 9 bases between them. The germline CDR1 and CDR2 sequences are SGHVS and FNYEAQ. The CDR3 here is CASSSGGTYNEQFF. For the CDR3, the DNA is TGTGCCAGCAGCTCTGGCGGAACCTACAATGAGCAGTTCTTC.

This clonotype was picked up many times. Germline and junction disagree at one end, which may indicate a read error. The V gene is TRBV7-3, the J gene TRBJ2-2; 8 bases line up with TRBD2. Germline-derived CDR1 and CDR2 are SGHTA and FQGTGA. The CDR3 contains 15 residues. DNA for the CDR3: TGTGCCAGCAGCCTAACTAGCGGGAACACCGGGGAGCTGTTTTTT. Protein: CASSLTSGNTGELFF.

This clonotype was recorded many times. This chain uses TRBV25-1 with TRBJ1-6; D ambiguous. This CDR3 has 14 residues. V was clipped by 7 bases and J by 0 bases, with 7 bases between them. Germline assignment: CDR1 MGHDK and CDR2 SYGVNS. CDR3 nucleotides: TGTGCCAGCAAGAGGAGCTCCTATAATTCACCCCTCCACTTT. The encoded protein is CASKRSSYNSPLHF.

This clonotype has at least ten counts. The rearrangement uses TRBV24-1 and TRBJ1-3, with D uncertain. Germline-derived CDR1 and CDR2 are KGHDR and SFDVKD. The CDR3 runs 14 residues. V shed 6 bases and J shed 1 base, with 9 bases lying between them. CDR3 DNA sequence: TGTGCCACCAGTAGTGGTTTATCTGGAAACACCATATATTTT. It translates to CATSSGLSGNTIYF.

At least ten counts were recorded for this clonotype. The chain couples TRBV11-2 to TRBJ2-7; tentatively, D is TRBD2 (5 bases). This CDR3 contains 15 residues. V dropped 3 bases and J dropped 5 bases, with 17 bases sitting between them. Germline V lookup: CDR1 SGHAT, CDR2 FQNNGV. This chain's CDR3 is CASSFYRPGIHEQYF. The CDR3 DNA reads TGTGCCAGCAGCTTTTACCGTCCCGGGATCCACGAGCAGTACTTC.

This clonotype has more than one count but fewer than ten. The chain recombines TRBV7-9 with TRBJ1-5; D perhaps matches TRBD1 (6 bases). Trimming shortened V by 8 bases and J by 6 bases, and 14 bases separated the two germline ends. In germline, CDR1 is SEHNR, CDR2 FQNEAQ (reference sequence). The CDR3 has 13 amino acids. The CDR3 loop is CASALGGAQPQHF. The CDR3 DNA reads TGTGCCAGCGCCCTGGGGGGGGCTCAGCCCCAGCATTTT.